The 5 T cell receptor beta chains reported below all come from one sample, sequenced in a study of blood T cell repertoires in COVID-19. Sequencing used immunoSEQ multiplex PCR; TCRdb keeps in-frame clones, though not all of them. The top ten hold 2% to 2.5% of the sample, which has approximately 260,000 clones, around nine tenths seen once. The sample consisted of peripheral blood. These receptors originate from a man in his forties or fifties with acute or convalescent COVID-19.

This clone was counted a few times. The CDR3 spells CATSPLEGARNEQFF. The CDR3 DNA reads TGTGCCACCTCCCCCTTGGAAGGCGCGAGGAATGAGCAGTTCTTC. J is TRBJ2-1 and V is TRBV19; no clear D gene. V lost 10 bases, J lost 7 bases, and 23 bases lay in between. This CDR3 is built from 15 residues. The V gene's germline CDR1 is LNHDA and CDR2 SQIVND (reference sequence). Using reference TRBV19 and TRBJ2-1 for the parts outside the CDR3, the full variable domain is DGGITQSPKYLFRKEGQNVTLSCEQNLNHDAMYWYRQDPGQGLRLIYYSQIVNDFQKGDIAEGYSVSREKKESFPLTVTSAQKNPTAFYLCATSPLEGARNEQFFGPGTRLTVL.

This clone has more than one count but fewer than ten. The CDR3 region is CASSLPLRTSGSNEQFF. The CDR3 coding sequence is TGTGCCAGCAGCTTACCCCTTCGGACTAGCGGGAGCAATGAGCAGTTCTTC. V usage is TRBV7-8 and J usage is TRBJ2-1, with 13 bases identical to TRBD2. With V trimmed by 2 bases and J by 6 bases, 7 bases remained unmatched. The CDR3 length is 17 residues. Germline V gene lookup returns CDR1 SGHVS and CDR2 FQNEAQ.

The chain has TRBV14 and TRBJ2-5, with TRBD2 matching over 7 bases. J lost 7 bases, V lost 1 base, and 6 bases had no gene match. CDR1 SGHDN and CDR2 FVKESK come from the germline V gene. This CDR3 contains 14 residues. CDR3 sequence: CASSQVGERGTQYF. In DNA form, the CDR3 reads TGTGCCAGCAGCCAAGTTGGCGAGCGGGGGACCCAGTACTTC. The variable domain in full, completed from reference TRBV14 and TRBJ2-5, reads EAGVTQFPSHSVIEKGQTVTLRCDPISGHDNLYWYRRVMGKEIKFLLHFVKESKQDESGMPNNRFLAERTGGTYSTLKVQPAELEDSGVYFCASSQVGERGTQYFGPGTRLLVL.

This sequence joins TRBV29-1 and TRBJ1-2; D unclear. There are 12 residues in the CDR3. V lost 6 bases, J lost 4 bases, and 12 bases lay in between. Germline CDR1 SQVTM, CDR2 ANQGSEA. This CDR3 reads CSVERSFYGYTF. The CDR3 nucleotides are TGCAGCGTCGAACGGTCATTCTATGGCTACACCTTC.

The chain carries TRBV19 and TRBJ1-6; the D gene is possibly TRBD1 (5 bases). The CDR3 has 14 residues. Trimming pared 6 bases from V and 9 bases from J, leaving 15 bases between. CDR1 is LNHDA and CDR2 is SQIVND in the germline V gene (reference sequence). The CDR3 here is CASRVGVVSSPLHF. For the CDR3, the DNA is TGTGCCAGTAGGGTAGGGGTTGTTAGTTCACCCCTCCACTTT. Full variable domain (missing parts from reference TRBV19 and TRBJ1-6): DGGITQSPKYLFRKEGQNVTLSCEQNLNHDAMYWYRQDPGQGLRLIYYSQIVNDFQKGDIAEGYSVSREKKESFPLTVTSAQKNPTAFYLCASRVGVVSSPLHFGNGTRLTVT.